The 30 T cell receptor beta chains given below trace back to one sample, sequenced in a study of T cells in Graves' hyperthyroidism and ophthalmopathy. From RNA transcripts, TCR beta CDR3 regions were amplified. A first-round RT-PCR of the TCR CDR3 used the HTBI primer set. Each CDR3 protein is one row after TCRdb ran MiXCR on the multiplex PCR reads. The data contain 610,000 or so distinct CDR3 sequences, approximately 44% of them seen just once; the ten biggest clones take up about 8.3%. The sample was peripheral blood or thyroid tissue (not recorded which). Receptor source: a young woman with Graves' hyperthyroidism.

This rearrangement joins TRBV5-4 to TRBJ2-2, with TRBD2 matching 8 bases. The length of the CDR3 is 19 residues. From germline, CDR1 is SGHNT and CDR2 YYREEE (reference sequence). The V segment lost 4 bases and the J segment 2 bases; nucleotides outside the gene matches: 16. CDR3 bases: TGTGCCAGCAGCCCAAACCCCCGGGGGAGCGGGAGCAACACCGGGGAGCTGTTTTTT. It is translated as CASSPNPRGSGSNTGELFF.

About this clonotype: Compared with germline, one end of the junction differs, possibly owing to a read error. The chain has TRBV27 and TRBJ2-7; no reliable D call. Germline V gives CDR1 MNHEY, CDR2 SMNVEV (reference sequence). The CDR3 runs to 13 residues. The CDR3 bases are TGTGCCAGCAGTTTTCGGCCGGCCTACGAGCAGTGCTTC. This codes for CASSFRPAYEQCF.

The rearrangement joins TRBV10-3 to TRBJ1-1; no reliable D call. The CDR3 is made up of 16 amino acids. Germline V CDR1 and CDR2: ENHRY, SYGVKD. Trimming took off 4 bases at V and 1 base at J, with 16 bases between the two ends. CDR3 amino acids: CAISAPKSGSNTEAFF. The CDR3 bases are TGTGCCATCAGTGCTCCGAAATCTGGGTCGAACACTGAAGCTTTCTTT.

This sequence joins TRBV29-1 and TRBJ2-7; possibly TRBD2 for D (6 bases). The ends were cut back, 4 bases at V and 0 bases at J, with 13 bases in the middle. Germline loops: CDR1 SQVTM, CDR2 ANQGSEA. CDR3 size: 14 residues. Here the CDR3 reads CSVGEDYTSYEQYF. In nucleotides, the CDR3 is TGCAGCGTTGGGGAGGACTATACCTCCTACGAGCAGTACTTC.

In its sample, this clonotype was seen a few times. The chain employs TRBV9 and TRBJ2-3; D is ambiguous. CDR3 length equals 13 residues. From germline, CDR1 is SGDLS and CDR2 YYNGEE. V lost 2 bases, J lost 0 bases, and 4 bases lay in between. The CDR3 nucleotides read TGTGCCAGCAGCGTCGCTAGCACAGATACGCAGTATTTT. Translated, it gives CASSVASTDTQYF.

This clonotype has ten or more counts. This sequence joins TRBV25-1 and TRBJ1-2; D call uncertain. In germline, CDR1 is MGHDK, CDR2 SYGVNS. There are 14 residues in the CDR3. Trimming stripped 3 bases from V and 5 bases from J, with 13 bases between. The DNA for the CDR3 is TGTGCCAGCAGTGAGCCCGGCTTGGGGTATGGCTACACCTTC. This codes for CASSEPGLGYGYTF.

This clonotype was counted at least ten times. The chain employs TRBV5-1 and TRBJ2-7; 8 positions agree with TRBD1. Per the germline V gene, CDR1 is SGHRS and CDR2 is YFSETQ. The V and J ends lost 3 bases and 5 bases, in that order; junction bases with no gene match: 4. The CDR3 consists of 13 residues. CDR3 in amino acids: CASSSQGDNEQYF. In DNA form, the CDR3 reads TGCGCCAGCAGCTCACAGGGGGACAACGAGCAGTACTTC.

Notes on this clonotype: One end of the junction fails to match germline, which may point to a read error. V gene TRBV7-9 combines with J gene TRBJ1-2; D unclear. The length of the CDR3 is 14 residues. Germline V CDR1 and CDR2: SEHNR, FQNEAQ (reference sequence). CDR3 in DNA: TGTGCCGGCAGCTTATGGACGGCCTCCTATGGCTACACCTTC. Its translation is CAGSLWTASYGYTF.

The chain employs TRBV5-1 and TRBJ2-7; 9 positions agree with TRBD1. The CDR3 is 14 amino acids. Per the germline V gene, CDR1 is SGHRS and CDR2 is YFSETQ. Trimming took 3 bases from V and 3 from J; bases not matched to a gene: 4. The CDR3 DNA is TGCGCCAGCAGCTCAACAGGGGGCCACTACGAGCAGTACTTC. Its translation is CASSSTGGHYEQYF.

The chain employs TRBV7-2 and TRBJ2-6; 12 nucleotides line up with TRBD1. V gave up 5 bases and J gave up 11 bases; unmatched junction bases: 4. Germline lookup yields CDR1 SGHTA and CDR2 FQGNSA. This CDR3 is 14 amino acids long. The CDR3 region is CASSAGTGGDVLTF. Here the CDR3 DNA reads TGTGCCAGCAGCGCCGGGACAGGGGGCGACGTCCTGACTTTC.

The chain uses TRBV12-3 or TRBV12-4 and TRBJ1-2, with D uncertain. Trimming shortened V by 5 bases and J by 3 bases, and 7 bases separated the two germline ends. This CDR3 spans 12 amino acids. The CDR3 nucleotides are TGTGCCAGCAGTGGGTTGGACTATGGCTACACCTTC. This codes for CASSGLDYGYTF.

The gene calls are TRBV2 and TRBJ2-5; D might be TRBD1 or TRBD2, each matching 5 bases. This CDR3 is 16 amino acids long. The V end was cut by 6 bases, the J end by 4 bases, with 21 bases between. Germline CDR1 reads SNHLY; CDR2 reads FYNNEI. The CDR3 region has the DNA TGTGCCAGCAGCCCCCGACAGCGCCAAGAGGGAGAGACCCAGTACTTC. Translation: CASSPRQRQEGETQYF.

This clonotype came up many times. The chain joins TRBV6-5 to TRBJ2-7, with no clear D. With 6 bases removed from V and 5 bases from J, the gap between germline ends came to 11 bases. Germline values: CDR1 MNHEY, CDR2 SVGAGI. The CDR3 covers 12 residues. The CDR3: CASSGRLNEQYF. For the CDR3, the DNA is TGTGCCAGCAGCGGCAGGTTAAACGAGCAGTACTTC.

About this clonotype: A read error may account for a junction end that differs from germline. The rearrangement uses TRBV7-9 and TRBJ2-7; perhaps TRBD2 as D (6 bases). CDR1 and CDR2 from the germline V gene are SEHNR and FQNEAQ (reference sequence). The CDR3 extends over 13 amino acids. DNA for the CDR3: TGTACCAGCAGCTTGGAAGGGAGGTACGAGCAGTACTTC. Its translation is CTSSLEGRYEQYF.

This clonotype was counted a few times. The V call is TRBV27, the J call TRBJ2-7; unclear D gene. Germline loops: CDR1 MNHEY, CDR2 SMNVEV (reference sequence). The CDR3 length is 14 residues. Trimming stripped 8 bases from V and 6 bases from J, with 20 bases between. CDR3 in amino acids: CASCKFQAGCEQYF. CDR3 sequence (DNA): TGTGCCAGCTGTAAGTTCCAGGCCGGGTGCGAGCAGTACTTC.

The chain couples TRBV9 to TRBJ2-2; 8 bases are a match to TRBD2. The CDR3 covers 15 residues. The germline V gene has CDR1 SGDLS and CDR2 YYNGEE. V shed 4 bases and J 4 bases; nucleotides not matched to a gene: 6. The CDR3: CASSLTGRATGELFF. In DNA, the CDR3 is TGTGCCAGCAGCTTAACCGGGAGGGCCACCGGGGAGCTGTTTTTT.

Ten or more counts support this clonotype. The chain has TRBV5-8 and TRBJ1-2; possible D gene TRBD1, 5 bases. Germline CDR1 SGHTS, CDR2 YDEGEE. Trimming removed 3 bases from V and 7 bases from J, with 13 bases in between. CDR3 length: 13 residues. CDR3 amino acids: CASSSLGGGGYTF. The CDR3 nucleotides are TGTGCCAGCAGCTCTCTGGGCGGGGGTGGCTACACCTTC.

This clonotype has more than one count but fewer than ten. The gene calls are TRBV6-6 and TRBJ2-2; D remains ambiguous. The CDR3 runs to 15 residues. Germline lookup yields CDR1 MNHNY and CDR2 SVGAGI (reference sequence). V was shortened by 2 bases and J by 5 bases, with 12 bases between the two germline ends. The CDR3 sequence is CASSYPPQGTGELFF. DNA for the CDR3: TGTGCCAGCAGTTACCCGCCCCAAGGGACCGGGGAGCTGTTTTTT.

The chain is built from TRBV29-1 and TRBJ2-5; 11 bases align to TRBD1. V lost 4 bases and J lost 11; bases outside the gene matches: 9. Germline CDR1 and CDR2: SQVTM and ANQGSEA. This CDR3 spans 13 amino acids. CDR3 region: CSVVKGTGGTQYF. CDR3 nucleotides: TGCAGCGTTGTAAAAGGGACAGGGGGAACTCAGTACTTC. Using reference TRBV29-1 and TRBJ2-5 for the parts outside the CDR3, the full variable domain is SAVISQKPSRDICQRGTSLTIQCQVDSQVTMMFWYRQQPGQSLTLIATANQGSEATYESGFVIDKFPISRPNLTFSTLTVSNMSPEDSSIYLCSVVKGTGGTQYFGPGTRLLVL.

In this sample, this clonotype turned up many times. This chain connects TRBV29-1 to TRBJ2-2; no firm D call. CDR1 is SQVTM and CDR2 is ANQGSEA in the germline V gene. V shed 6 bases and J shed 0 bases, with 8 bases lying between them. The CDR3 spans 13 residues. In DNA form, the CDR3 reads TGCAGCGTGGCCGTCCCGAACACCGGGGAGCTGTTTTTT. It specifies CSVAVPNTGELFF.

This clonotype was observed many times. V usage is TRBV2 and J usage is TRBJ1-1; no firm D call. Looked up from germline, CDR1 is SNHLY and CDR2 is FYNNEI. This CDR3 spans 12 amino acids. The germline V and J ends were trimmed by 3 bases and 4 bases, with 6 bases remaining between them. CDR3 loop: CASSDWGTEAFF. CDR3 nucleotide sequence: TGTGCCAGCAGTGACTGGGGCACTGAAGCTTTCTTT.

This clonotype was counted many times. The rearrangement links TRBV20-1 to TRBJ1-2, with 7 bases identical to TRBD1. The CDR3 covers 15 residues. Germline values: CDR1 DFQATT, CDR2 SNEGSKA (reference sequence). V shed 3 bases and J 2 bases; nucleotides not matched to a gene: 9. The CDR3 loop reads CSARSRDSSNYGYTF. The CDR3 region has the DNA TGCAGTGCTAGGTCCCGGGACAGTAGCAACTATGGCTACACCTTC.

At least ten counts were recorded for this clonotype. The CDR3 sequence: CASSPGTTKETQYF. The CDR3 coding sequence is TGTGCCAGCAGTCCCGGGACCACCAAGGAGACCCAGTACTTC. The gene calls are TRBV7-9 and TRBJ2-5, with D perhaps matching TRBD1 or TRBD2 (5 bases each). The V gene's germline CDR1 is SEHNR and CDR2 FQNEAQ (reference sequence). The length of the CDR3 is 14 residues. Trimming took off 6 bases at V and 5 bases at J, with 16 bases between the two ends.

CDR3 sequence (DNA): TGCGCCAGCAGCTTGGGGGCCGGGACAGGGGGGCTGGATCAGCCCCAGCATTTT. This sequence encodes CASSLGAGTGGLDQPQHF. The V call is TRBV5-1, the J call TRBJ1-5, with 11 nucleotides matching TRBD1. CDR1 is SGHRS, CDR2 YFSETQ, per germline. With 0 bases clipped from V and 5 bases from J, the junction kept 10 bases outside the gene matches. The CDR3 length is 18 residues.

This clonotype has a count of ten or more. The chain uses TRBV27 and TRBJ2-7; unclear D gene. V was trimmed by 5 bases and J by 1 base, leaving 12 bases between them. Germline V gene lookup returns CDR1 MNHEY and CDR2 SMNVEV (reference sequence). The CDR3 consists of 14 residues. The CDR3 nucleotides read TGTGCCAGCAGTACCCGGGCTGTATCCTACGAGCAGTACTTC. Translation: CASSTRAVSYEQYF.

This clonotype was seen only a few times. The V call is TRBV20-1, the J call TRBJ1-4; maybe TRBD1 (5 bases). From germline, CDR1 is DFQATT and CDR2 SNEGSKA (reference sequence). This CDR3 comprises 13 residues. V was shortened by 2 bases and J by 6 bases, with 10 bases between the two germline ends. The chain's CDR3 is CSARIRVDEKLFF. Here the CDR3 DNA reads TGCAGTGCTAGAATCAGGGTAGATGAAAAACTGTTTTTT.

This clonotype has at least ten counts. V and J are TRBV5-1 and TRBJ2-7; TRBD2 agrees at 7 bases. The CDR3 spans 13 residues. V lost 3 bases, J lost 2 bases, and 2 bases stayed unmatched. Germline CDR1 SGHRS, CDR2 YFSETQ. The CDR3 here is CASSSREAYEQYF. CDR3 bases: TGCGCCAGCAGCTCCCGGGAGGCCTACGAGCAGTACTTC.

This clonotype was found once. The chain combines TRBV6-1 with TRBJ1-6; TRBD1 aligns across 7 bases. V dropped 6 bases and J dropped 9; count of bases not matched to a gene: 8. Germline V CDR1 and CDR2: MNHNS, SASEGT. CDR3 length: 14 residues. Here the CDR3 DNA reads TGTGCCAGCAGCGGGACAGCGGGCCCTTCACCCCTCCACTTT. Its translation is CASSGTAGPSPLHF.

Concerning this clonotype: A much larger clone is a single base away; this may be a read error. The V call is TRBV11-3, the J call TRBJ2-5; a weak D match, TRBD1 (6 bases). This CDR3 has 15 amino acids. Germline loops: CDR1 SGHNT, CDR2 YENEEA. This CDR3 reads CASTASGQGQGTQYF. In DNA form, the CDR3 reads TGTGCCAGCACCGCATCGGGACAAGGCCAAGGGACCCAGTACTTC.

This clonotype was observed many times. The chain recombines TRBV6-5 with TRBJ1-1; no clear D gene. V gave up 5 bases and J gave up 1 base, with 8 bases separating them. The CDR3 is 13 amino acids. The germline CDR1 and CDR2 sequences are MNHEY and SVGAGI. DNA for the CDR3: TGTGCCAGCAGTACCGACGCGAACACTGAAGCTTTCTTT. It specifies CASSTDANTEAFF.